The clone carrying this TCR beta chain has just one count. What it binds is not known. This entry belongs to a study of blood T cells in healthy people across ages. Study results and caveats: Possibly, changes in expanded clonotypes were confounded because donor CMV status was unknown. Whereas aged donors had fewer naive CD4+ cells, long-lived donors had more of them and higher diversity.

Combining a sample-barcoded 5' primer with a J-beta primer mix, a second PCR ran for about 7 to 11 cycles. In TCRdb, the 5' RACE reads were re-called with MiXCR into one record per CDR3 protein. The table has roughly 1,300,000 distinct CDR3 sequences, around 55% seen once; the top ten hold 6.7%. This CDR3 contains 14 residues. The germline V gene has CDR1 SEHNR and CDR2 FQNEAQ (reference sequence). The material sequenced was blood. The TCR originated in a man aged 18 to 35 in good health. The chain carries TRBV7-9 and TRBJ2-4; D perhaps matches TRBD1 (6 bases). The J call is uncertain, as TRBJ2-7 better fits the DNA end. CDR3 region: CASSNRDNPYEQYF. In DNA, the CDR3 is TGTGCCAGCAGCAACCGGGACAATCCCTACGAGCAGTACTTC.